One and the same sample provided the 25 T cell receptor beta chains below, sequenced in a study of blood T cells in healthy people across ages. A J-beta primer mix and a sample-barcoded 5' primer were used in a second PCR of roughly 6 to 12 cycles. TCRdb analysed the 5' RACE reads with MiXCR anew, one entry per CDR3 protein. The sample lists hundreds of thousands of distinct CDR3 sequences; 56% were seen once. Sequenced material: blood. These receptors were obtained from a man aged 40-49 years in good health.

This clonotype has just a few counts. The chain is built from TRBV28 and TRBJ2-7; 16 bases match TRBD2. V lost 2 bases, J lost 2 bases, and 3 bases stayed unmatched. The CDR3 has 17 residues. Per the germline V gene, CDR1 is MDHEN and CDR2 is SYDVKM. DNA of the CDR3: TGTGCCAGCAGTTTAGTCGGGACTAGCGGGAGGGCCTACGAGCAGTACTTC. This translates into CASSLVGTSGRAYEQYF.

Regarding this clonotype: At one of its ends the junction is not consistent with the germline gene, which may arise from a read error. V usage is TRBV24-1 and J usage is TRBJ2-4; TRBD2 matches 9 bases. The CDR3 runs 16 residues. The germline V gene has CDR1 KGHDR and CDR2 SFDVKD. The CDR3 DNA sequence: TGTGCCACAAGTGCCACTAGCGGGCTAGCCAAAAACATTCAGTACTTC. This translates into CATSATSGLAKNIQYF.

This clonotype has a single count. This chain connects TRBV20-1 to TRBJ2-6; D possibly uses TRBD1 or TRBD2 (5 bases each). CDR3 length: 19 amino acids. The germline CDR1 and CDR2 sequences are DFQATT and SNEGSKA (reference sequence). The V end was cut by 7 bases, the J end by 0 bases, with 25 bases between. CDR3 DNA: TGCAGTGGCCTCACTTCGGGGCAGTCTTTGAGCTCTGGGGCCAACGTCCTGACTTTC. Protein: CSGLTSGQSLSSGANVLTF.

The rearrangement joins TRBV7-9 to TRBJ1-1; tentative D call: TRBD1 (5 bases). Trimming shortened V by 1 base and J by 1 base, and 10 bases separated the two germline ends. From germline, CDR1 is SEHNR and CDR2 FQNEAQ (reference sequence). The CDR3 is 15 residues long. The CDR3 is CASSLDGGGNTEAFF. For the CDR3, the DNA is TGTGCCAGCAGCTTAGATGGTGGGGGGAACACTGAAGCTTTCTTT.

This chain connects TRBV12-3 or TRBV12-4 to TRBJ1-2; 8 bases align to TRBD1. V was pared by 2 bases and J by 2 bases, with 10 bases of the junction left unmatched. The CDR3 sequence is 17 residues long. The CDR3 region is CASSLYRGTGTNYGYTF. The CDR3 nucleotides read TGTGCCAGCAGTTTATACCGCGGGACAGGAACGAACTATGGCTACACCTTC.

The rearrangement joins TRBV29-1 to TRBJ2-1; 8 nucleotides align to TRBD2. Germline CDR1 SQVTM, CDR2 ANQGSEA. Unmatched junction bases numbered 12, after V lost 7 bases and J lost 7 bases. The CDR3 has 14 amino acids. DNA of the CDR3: TGCAGCGCCCATGGAGCGGGGGACTCTAATGAGCAGTTCTTC. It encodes CSAHGAGDSNEQFF.

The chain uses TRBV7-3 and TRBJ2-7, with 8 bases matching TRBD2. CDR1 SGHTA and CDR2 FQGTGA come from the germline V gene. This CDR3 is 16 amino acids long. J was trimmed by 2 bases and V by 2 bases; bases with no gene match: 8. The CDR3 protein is CASSLFSGGLPYEQYF. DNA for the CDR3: TGTGCCAGCAGCTTATTCTCGGGAGGGTTGCCCTACGAGCAGTACTTC.

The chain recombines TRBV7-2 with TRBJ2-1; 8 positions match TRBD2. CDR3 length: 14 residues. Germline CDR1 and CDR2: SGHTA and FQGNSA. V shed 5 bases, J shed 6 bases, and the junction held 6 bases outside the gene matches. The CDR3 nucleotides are TGTGCCAGCAGCCAAGCGGGAGAGTTCAATGAGCAGTTCTTC. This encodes CASSQAGEFNEQFF.

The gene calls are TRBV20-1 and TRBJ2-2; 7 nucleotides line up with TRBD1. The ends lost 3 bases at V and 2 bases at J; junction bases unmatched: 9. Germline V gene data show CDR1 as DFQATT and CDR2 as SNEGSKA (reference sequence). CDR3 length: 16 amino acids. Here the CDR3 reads CSARRSGQLNTGELFF. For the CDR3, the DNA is TGCAGTGCTAGGCGTTCGGGACAGTTAAACACCGGGGAGCTGTTTTTT.

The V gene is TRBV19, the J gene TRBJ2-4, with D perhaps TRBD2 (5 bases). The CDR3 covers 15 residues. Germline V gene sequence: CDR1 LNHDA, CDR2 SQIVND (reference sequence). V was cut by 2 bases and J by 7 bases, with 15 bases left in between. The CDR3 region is CASSIPGSVRNIQYF. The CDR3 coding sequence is TGTGCCAGTAGTATACCCGGTAGCGTACGGAACATTCAGTACTTC.

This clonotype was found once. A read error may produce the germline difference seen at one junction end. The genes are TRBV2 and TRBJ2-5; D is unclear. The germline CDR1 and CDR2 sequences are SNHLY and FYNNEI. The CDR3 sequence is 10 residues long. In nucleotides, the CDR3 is TGTGCCACCAGTTTAGAGACCCAGTACTTC. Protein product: CATSLETQYF.

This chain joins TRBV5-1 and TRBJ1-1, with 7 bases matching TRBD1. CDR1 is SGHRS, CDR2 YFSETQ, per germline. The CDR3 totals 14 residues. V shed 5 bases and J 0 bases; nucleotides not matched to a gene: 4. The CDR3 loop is CASRAGGMNTEAFF. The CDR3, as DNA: TGCGCCAGCAGGGCAGGGGGGATGAACACTGAAGCTTTCTTT.

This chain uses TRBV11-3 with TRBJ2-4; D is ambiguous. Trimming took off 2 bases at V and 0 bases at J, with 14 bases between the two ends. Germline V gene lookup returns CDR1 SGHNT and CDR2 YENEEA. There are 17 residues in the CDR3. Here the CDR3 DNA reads TGTGCCAGCAGCTTATCCGCTACGGCGATAGCCAAAAACATTCAGTACTTC. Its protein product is CASSLSATAIAKNIQYF.

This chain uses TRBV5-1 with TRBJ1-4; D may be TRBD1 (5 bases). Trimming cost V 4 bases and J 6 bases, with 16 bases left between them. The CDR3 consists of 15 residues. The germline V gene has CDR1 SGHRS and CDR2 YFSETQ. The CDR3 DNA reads TGCGCCAGCAGCAGAGCAGGGAGAGTGGATGAAAAACTGTTTTTT. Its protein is CASSRAGRVDEKLFF.

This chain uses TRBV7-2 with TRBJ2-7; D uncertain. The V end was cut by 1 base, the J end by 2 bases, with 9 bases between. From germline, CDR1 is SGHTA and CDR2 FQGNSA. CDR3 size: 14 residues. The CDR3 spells CASSLDAVTYEQYF. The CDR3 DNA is TGTGCCAGCAGCTTAGATGCAGTAACCTACGAGCAGTACTTC.

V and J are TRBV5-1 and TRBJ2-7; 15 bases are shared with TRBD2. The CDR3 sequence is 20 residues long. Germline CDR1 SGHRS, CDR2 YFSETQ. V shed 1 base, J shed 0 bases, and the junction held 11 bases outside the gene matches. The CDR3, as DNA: TGCGCCAGCAGCTTGCCCCGGGGACTAGCGGGGGGCTTTAGCTCCTACGAGCAGTACTTC. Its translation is CASSLPRGLAGGFSSYEQYF. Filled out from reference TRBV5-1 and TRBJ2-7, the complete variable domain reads KAGVTQTPRYLIKTRGQQVTLSCSPISGHRSVSWYQQTPGQGLQFLFEYFSETQRNKGNFPGRFSGRQFSNSRSEMNVSTLELGDSALYLCASSLPRGLAGGFSSYEQYFGPGTRLTVT.

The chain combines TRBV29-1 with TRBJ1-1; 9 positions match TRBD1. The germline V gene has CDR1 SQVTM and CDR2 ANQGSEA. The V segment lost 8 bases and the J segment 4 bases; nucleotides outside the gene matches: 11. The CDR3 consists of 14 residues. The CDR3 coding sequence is TGCAGCTCATCAGGGGGGACAGGGATCACTGAAGCTTTCTTT. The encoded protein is CSSSGGTGITEAFF.

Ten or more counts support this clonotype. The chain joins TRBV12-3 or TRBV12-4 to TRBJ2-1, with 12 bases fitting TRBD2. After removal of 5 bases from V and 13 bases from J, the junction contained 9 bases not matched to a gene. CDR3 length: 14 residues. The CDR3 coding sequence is TGTGCCAGCAGTGGAAATCTAGCGGGGGGGCTACAGTTCTTC. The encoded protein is CASSGNLAGGLQFF.

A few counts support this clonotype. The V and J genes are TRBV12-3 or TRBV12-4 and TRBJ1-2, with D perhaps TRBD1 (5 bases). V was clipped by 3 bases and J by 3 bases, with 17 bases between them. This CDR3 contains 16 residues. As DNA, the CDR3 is TGTGCCAGCAGTTTTACGTCAAAGGAGGGGTACTATGGCTACACCTTC. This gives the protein CASSFTSKEGYYGYTF.

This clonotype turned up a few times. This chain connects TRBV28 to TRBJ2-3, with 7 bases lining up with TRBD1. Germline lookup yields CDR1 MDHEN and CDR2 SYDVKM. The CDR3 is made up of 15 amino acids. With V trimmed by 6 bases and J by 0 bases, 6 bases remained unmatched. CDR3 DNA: TGTGCCAGCAGCCGGGACAGAACTAGCACAGATACGCAGTATTTT. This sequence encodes CASSRDRTSTDTQYF.

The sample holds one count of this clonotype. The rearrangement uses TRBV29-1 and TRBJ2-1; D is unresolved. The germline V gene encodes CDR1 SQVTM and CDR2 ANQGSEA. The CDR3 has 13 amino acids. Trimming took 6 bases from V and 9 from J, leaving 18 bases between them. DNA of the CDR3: TGCAGCGTCCACTCGTCGGGTATAGTTGAGCAGTTCTTC. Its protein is CSVHSSGIVEQFF.

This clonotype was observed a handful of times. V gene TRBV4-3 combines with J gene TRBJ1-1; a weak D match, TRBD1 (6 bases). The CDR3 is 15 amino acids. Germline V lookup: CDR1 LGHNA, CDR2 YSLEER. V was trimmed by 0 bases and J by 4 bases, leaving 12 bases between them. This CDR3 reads CASSQDAGGGTEAFF. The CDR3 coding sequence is TGCGCCAGCAGCCAAGATGCGGGGGGCGGCACTGAAGCTTTCTTT.

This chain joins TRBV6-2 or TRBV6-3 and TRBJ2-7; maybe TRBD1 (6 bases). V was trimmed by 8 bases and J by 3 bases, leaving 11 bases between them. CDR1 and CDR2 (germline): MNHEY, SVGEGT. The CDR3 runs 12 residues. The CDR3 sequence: CASFGDNYEQYF. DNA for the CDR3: TGTGCCAGCTTTGGGGACAACTACGAGCAGTACTTC.

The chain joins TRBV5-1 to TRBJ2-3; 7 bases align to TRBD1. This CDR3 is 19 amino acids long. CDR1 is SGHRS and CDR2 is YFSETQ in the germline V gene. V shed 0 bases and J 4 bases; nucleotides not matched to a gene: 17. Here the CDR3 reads CASSLAGQAQIKRADTQYF. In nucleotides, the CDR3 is TGCGCCAGCAGCTTGGCCGGACAGGCGCAAATAAAACGGGCAGATACGCAGTATTTT.

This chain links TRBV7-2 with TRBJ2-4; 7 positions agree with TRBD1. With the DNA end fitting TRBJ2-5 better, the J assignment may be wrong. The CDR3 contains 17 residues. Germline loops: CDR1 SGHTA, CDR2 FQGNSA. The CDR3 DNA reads TGTGCCAGCAGCTCCATTTGGGACAGACAACTCAAAGAGACCCAGTACTTC. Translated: CASSSIWDRQLKETQYF.